One and the same sample provided the 13 T cell receptor beta chains below, sequenced in a study of T cells in Graves' hyperthyroidism and ophthalmopathy. It was RNA transcripts that yielded the amplified TCR beta CDR3 regions. Researchers ran a first-round RT-PCR on the TCR CDR3 using the HTBI primer set. TCRdb used MiXCR to reprocess the multiplex PCR reads, holding one entry per CDR3 protein. The sample holds about half a million distinct CDR3 sequences, about 24% seen once. Material: blood. These receptors came from a woman in her twenties or thirties with Graves' ophthalmopathy.

This clonotype was found many times. The chain uses TRBV4-1 and TRBJ1-1, with D perhaps TRBD1 (5 bases). The CDR3 has 16 amino acids. Trimming took 0 bases from V and 1 from J, leaving 12 bases between them. The germline V gene has CDR1 MGHRA and CDR2 YSYEKL. The CDR3 nucleotides read TGCGCCAGCAGCCAAGACACAGGCCACTGGAACACTGAAGCTTTCTTT. Translating gives CASSQDTGHWNTEAFF.

The CDR3 region is CASSPRTRAKFGTQYF. The DNA of the CDR3 is TGTGCCAGCAGCCCCCGGACGAGGGCAAAGTTTGGGACCCAGTACTTC. The rearrangement uses TRBV12-3 or TRBV12-4 and TRBJ2-5; D possibly corresponds to TRBD2 (5 bases). The length of the CDR3 is 16 residues. V was clipped by 6 bases and J by 7 bases, with 24 bases between them.

This clonotype has only a few counts. The chain couples TRBV12-3 or TRBV12-4 to TRBJ1-2; D is perhaps TRBD1 (6 bases). The V end was cut by 7 bases, the J end by 2 bases, with 14 bases between. This CDR3 spans 14 amino acids. The CDR3 here is CASTLDRNNYGYTF. DNA of the CDR3: TGTGCCAGCACCCTGGACAGAAACAACTATGGCTACACCTTC.

As DNA, the CDR3 is TGTGCCAGCAGTCCCGGGGGTACAGGGGACCCTCAGCCCCAGCATTTT. Amino acid sequence: CASSPGGTGDPQPQHF. The chain is built from TRBV27 and TRBJ1-5; 7 bases are a match to TRBD1. The CDR3 contains 16 residues. The junction had 13 bases not matched to a gene; V was cut back by 5 bases and J by 6 bases. Per germline, CDR1 MNHEY and CDR2 SMNVEV (reference sequence).

V is TRBV20-1 and J is TRBJ2-5; D possibly corresponds to TRBD2 (6 bases). The CDR3 has 15 residues. V lost 5 bases to trimming and J lost 5 bases, with 21 bases between them. Per germline, CDR1 DFQATT and CDR2 SNEGSKA (reference sequence). In DNA form, the CDR3 reads TGCAGTGCTGCCTCACTAGCAGACCCCCAGGAGACCCAGTACTTC. The encoded protein is CSAASLADPQETQYF.

This clonotype was recorded at least ten times. One junction end does not reproduce the germline sequence, and a read error may be involved. This sequence joins TRBV6-5 and TRBJ1-1; 8 bases map to TRBD1. The germline V gene encodes CDR1 MNHEY and CDR2 SVGAGI. The CDR3 length is 13 residues. As DNA, the CDR3 is TGTGCCAGCAGTTATCACAGGGGGGATGAAGCTTCCTTT. It is translated as CASSYHRGDEASF.

This chain links TRBV11-2 with TRBJ2-7, with unresolved D. The CDR3 runs to 12 residues. The V end lost 5 bases, the J end lost 2 bases, and 7 bases lay between the germline ends. CDR1 is SGHAT, CDR2 FQNNGV, per germline. CDR3 amino acids: CASSRNPYEQYF. The CDR3 coding sequence is TGTGCCAGCAGCCGCAACCCCTACGAGCAGTACTTC.

The chain combines TRBV6-1 with TRBJ1-4; 7 bases align to TRBD1. This CDR3 has 14 amino acids. Losses at the gene ends were 5 bases for V and 5 bases for J; bases not matched to a gene: 5. Per the germline V gene, CDR1 is MNHNS and CDR2 is SASEGT. CDR3: CASSPRTGNEKLFF. Written as DNA, the CDR3 is TGTGCCAGCAGTCCCAGGACAGGCAATGAAAAACTGTTTTTT.

At least ten counts were recorded for this clonotype. The chain joins TRBV20-1 to TRBJ2-2; D gene unclear. Trimming shortened V by 0 bases and J by 1 base, and 12 bases separated the two germline ends. Germline V lookup: CDR1 DFQATT, CDR2 SNEGSKA (reference sequence). This CDR3 has 16 residues. Here the CDR3 reads CSAREFLGGNTGELFF. The CDR3 DNA reads as TGCAGTGCTAGAGAGTTTCTCGGCGGGAACACCGGGGAGCTGTTTTTT.

This clonotype showed up just a few times. This sequence joins TRBV12-3 or TRBV12-4 and TRBJ2-7; 7 bases agree with TRBD2. V trimming: 4 bases; J trimming: 0 bases; junction bases outside the gene matches: 6. The CDR3 has 15 amino acids. DNA of the CDR3: TGTGCCAGCAGTTCCTTGAGCGGGGACTCCTACGAGCAGTACTTC. Protein product: CASSSLSGDSYEQYF.

This clonotype was found many times. The chain couples TRBV9 to TRBJ1-5; tentative D call: TRBD1 (5 bases). This CDR3 is built from 13 residues. The germline gives CDR1 SGDLS, CDR2 YYNGEE. Deletions cut 3 bases from V and 6 bases from J, with 10 bases between. The CDR3 nucleotides are TGTGCCAGCAGCGGAGGGGTTGGTCAGCCCCAGCATTTT. Protein sequence: CASSGGVGQPQHF.

This clonotype was recorded at least ten times. V gene TRBV12-3 or TRBV12-4 combines with J gene TRBJ2-5; D uncertain. The CDR3 covers 12 residues. V was pared by 3 bases and J by 5 bases, with 7 bases between. CDR3 amino acids: CASSFLGETQYF. The CDR3 DNA reads as TGTGCCAGCAGTTTTCTGGGTGAGACCCAGTACTTC.

V is TRBV10-3 and J is TRBJ2-5; D may match TRBD1 or TRBD2 (5 bases each). The germline gives CDR1 ENHRY, CDR2 SYGVKD. This CDR3 has 13 residues. Trimming stripped 8 bases from V and 1 base from J, with 11 bases between. The CDR3 nucleotides read TGTGCCATCGGGGACCAGATCCAAGAGACCCAGTACTTC. Amino acids: CAIGDQIQETQYF.